These 28 T cell receptor beta chains were all obtained from the same sample, sequenced in a study of kidney transplant recipient with SARS-CoV-2 infection. TCRdb reprocessed the reads with MiXCR, giving one entry per CDR3 protein. Of 200,000 to 300,000 distinct CDR3 sequences in the sample, 25% to 30% were seen once. The sequenced sample was a blood sample, obtained at baseline and on day 111 from a kidney transplant recipient. These receptor sequences come from a male patient aged 25-45 years who had COVID-19 and was a kidney transplant recipient. A share of the T cells may be of graft donor origin.

Points on this clonotype: This may come from a read error, since a much larger clone is one base off. The chain is built from TRBV5-4 and TRBJ1-2; D remains unclear. V was trimmed by 10 bases and J by 4 bases, leaving 26 bases between them. Germline V CDR1 and CDR2: SGHNT, YYREEE (reference sequence). The CDR3 covers 16 residues. The CDR3 protein is CAGQVVVPGKTYGYTF. CDR3 in DNA: TGTGCCGGCCAGGTGGTCGTACCAGGAAAGACCTATGGCTACACCTTC.

A word on this clonotype: This may come from a read error, since a much larger clone is one base off. The chain has TRBV9 and TRBJ2-7; D is tentatively TRBD1 or TRBD2 (5 bases each). Germline CDR1 reads SGDLS; CDR2 reads YYNGEE. The CDR3 sequence is 14 residues long. CDR3 DNA sequence: TGTGCCAGCAGCCTCAGGGACGGAACCTACGAGCAGTGCTTC. Protein: CASSLRDGTYEQCF.

This clonotype has a handful of counts. The CDR3 DNA sequence: TGTGCCAGCAGCTCCCCAGACAGGGGTGTAGAAAAACTGTTTTTT. Its protein product is CASSSPDRGVEKLFF. The chain couples TRBV7-9 to TRBJ1-4, with 8 bases that match TRBD1. Germline CDR1 reads SEHNR; CDR2 reads FQNEAQ (reference sequence). Losses at the gene ends were 4 bases for V and 8 bases for J; bases not matched to a gene: 9. There are 15 residues in the CDR3.

Ten or more counts support this clonotype. The chain combines TRBV10-1 with TRBJ2-2, with 13 nucleotides matching TRBD2. The junction had 2 bases not matched to a gene; V was cut back by 4 bases and J by 0 bases. This CDR3 has 17 residues. CDR1 and CDR2 (germline): WNHNN, SYGVQD (reference sequence). This CDR3 is CASSGGLAGSNTGELFF. CDR3 coding DNA: TGCGCCAGCAGTGGGGGACTAGCGGGATCGAACACCGGGGAGCTGTTTTTT.

Points on this clonotype: Being one base from a much bigger clone, this may be a read error. The genes are TRBV7-8 and TRBJ1-2; 11 bases match TRBD1. Germline CDR1 reads SGHVS; CDR2 reads FQNEAQ. The CDR3 sequence is 19 residues long. This CDR3 reads CASNLALGQGAILNYGCTF. The CDR3 coding sequence is TGTGCCAGCAACTTAGCCCTAGGACAGGGGGCGATTCTTAACTATGGCTGCACCTTC.

As for this clonotype: Possible read error: a much larger clone is one base away. The chain links TRBV27 to TRBJ2-2, with 8 positions matching TRBD1. The CDR3 totals 17 residues. The germline V gene encodes CDR1 MNHEY and CDR2 SMNVEV (reference sequence). V lost 7 bases and J lost 5; bases outside the gene matches: 15. The CDR3 is CASNQFPRDRSTGELFF. CDR3 nucleotides: TGTGCCAGCAACCAATTCCCGCGGGACAGGTCTACCGGGGAGCTGTTTTTT.

For this clonotype: One end of the junction is discordant with germline, which a read error may explain. The V and J genes are TRBV28 and TRBJ2-1; tentative D call: TRBD2 (6 bases). CDR1 is MDHEN, CDR2 SYDVKM, per germline. The CDR3 is 16 amino acids. In DNA form, the CDR3 reads TGTACCAGCAGTTGGGAGGACTTAAGCTCCTACAATGAGCAGTTCTTC. Amino acids: CTSSWEDLSSYNEQFF.

A word on this clonotype: A much larger clone differs by one base, so this may be a read error. The chain carries TRBV6-5 and TRBJ2-5; TRBD2 agrees at 8 bases. Germline values: CDR1 MNHEY, CDR2 SVGAGI. The CDR3 covers 16 residues. The chain's CDR3 is CAGSPSASGWKETQYF. The CDR3, as DNA: TGTGCCGGCAGCCCCTCGGCTAGCGGGTGGAAAGAGACCCAGTACTTC.

This clonotype was detected many times. The rearrangement uses TRBV27 and TRBJ2-1, with D unresolved. This CDR3 comprises 16 residues. Trimming took 0 bases from V and 1 from J, leaving 10 bases between them. Germline V CDR1 and CDR2: MNHEY, SMNVEV (reference sequence). CDR3 amino acids: CASSLSAGGSYNEQFF. CDR3 DNA: TGTGCCAGCAGTTTATCGGCTGGTGGTTCCTACAATGAGCAGTTCTTC.

This clonotype was found many times. This chain links TRBV6-5 with TRBJ1-1; D uncertain. Germline-derived CDR1 and CDR2 are MNHEY and SVGAGI. The V gene lost 0 bases and the J gene lost 5 bases, with 10 bases spanning the gap. The CDR3 runs to 14 residues. The CDR3 region is CASSYSTPGTEAFF. The CDR3 nucleotides read TGTGCCAGCAGTTACTCGACCCCGGGGACTGAAGCTTTCTTT.

Here the CDR3 reads CASSPGQGSEQFF. The CDR3, as DNA: TGTGCCAGCAGTCCAGGACAGGGAAGTGAGCAGTTCTTC. The rearrangement joins TRBV27 to TRBJ2-1; 8 bases match TRBD1. From germline, CDR1 is MNHEY and CDR2 SMNVEV (reference sequence). J lost 9 bases, V lost 5 bases, and 6 bases had no gene match. This CDR3 comprises 13 residues.

Concerning this clonotype: This could be a read error, since a much larger clone is one nucleotide away. This chain uses TRBV12-3 or TRBV12-4 with TRBJ1-2; D is unresolved. V was shortened by 5 bases and J by 4 bases, with 23 bases between the two germline ends. The CDR3 consists of 17 residues. The CDR3 spells CASSLCTSLRKTYGYTF. The CDR3 region has the DNA TGTGCCAGCAGTCTGTGCACCAGCCTCCGAAAGACCTATGGCTACACCTTC.

This chain links TRBV7-3 with TRBJ2-1; D possibly uses TRBD1 or TRBD2 (5 bases each). Germline V lookup: CDR1 SGHTA, CDR2 FQGTGA. This CDR3 is built from 14 residues. The V end was cut by 5 bases, the J end by 8 bases, with 16 bases between. CDR3 in DNA: TGTGCCAGCAGCCGTCGGGACGCCCTCGATGAGCAGTTCTTC. The encoded protein is CASSRRDALDEQFF. Complete variable domain (other parts from reference TRBV7-3 and TRBJ2-1): GAGVSQTPSNKVTEKGKYVELRCDPISGHTALYWYRQSLGQGPEFLIYFQGTGAADDSGLPNDRFFAVRPEGSVSTLKIQRTERGDSAVYLCASSRRDALDEQFFGPGTRLTVL.

This clonotype has a count of ten or more. Because the CDR3's place on the DNA is in doubt, the DNA is left out and the CDR3 is given as listed by TCRdb. The rearrangement links TRBV7-5 to TRBJ1-2. TRBV7-5 represents a pseudogene. The CDR3 spans 19 amino acids, including both terminal residues. Here the CDR3 reads CISVPEPIHEVGKTYGYTF.

The sample holds many counts of this clonotype. CDR3 in DNA: TGTGCCAGCACCCAGACGATGCGTGGAAACACCATATATTTT. This gives the protein CASTQTMRGNTIYF. The gene calls are TRBV6-5 and TRBJ1-3; D uncertain. Germline V lookup: CDR1 MNHEY, CDR2 SVGAGI. The CDR3 spans 14 residues. V was shortened by 7 bases and J by 3 bases, with 13 bases between the two germline ends.

With respect to this clonotype: This sequence may be a read error, since a much larger clone differs from it by one base. The V call is TRBV5-1, the J call TRBJ2-7, with a weak D call TRBD1 (6 bases). CDR3 length: 14 residues. V lost 4 bases and J lost 6, with 17 bases in between. Looked up from germline, CDR1 is SGHRS and CDR2 is YFSETQ. CDR3 nucleotides: TGCGCCAGCAGCCCTCGACAGGCTTTCTGCGAGCAGTACTTC. Protein sequence: CASSPRQAFCEQYF. The complete variable domain, with remaining parts taken from reference TRBV5-1 and TRBJ2-7, reads KAGVTQTPRYLIKTRGQQVTLSCSPISGHRSVSWYQQTPGQGLQFLFEYFSETQRNKGNFPGRFSGRQFSNSRSEMNVSTLELGDSALYLCASSPRQAFCEQYFGPGTRLTVT.

As for this clonotype: Just one base apart from a much larger clone, this may be a read error. The chain uses TRBV25-1 and TRBJ1-6; no definite D call. In germline, CDR1 is MGHDK, CDR2 SYGVNS. The CDR3 contains 17 residues. The CDR3 here is CASSALPGTVYNSPFHF. CDR3 DNA sequence: TGTGCCAGCAGTGCCCTACCGGGCACGGTCTATAATTCACCCTTCCACTTT. The full variable domain, rest sourced from reference TRBV25-1 and TRBJ1-6, is EADIYQTPRYLVIGTGKKITLECSQTMGHDKMYWYQQDPGMELHLIHYSYGVNSTEKGDLSSESTVSRIRTEHFPLTLESARPSHTSQYLCASSALPGTVYNSPFHFGNGTRLTVT.

This clonotype has ten or more counts. This CDR3 reads CATAAALRYEQYF. CDR3 bases: TGTGCCACCGCCGCGGCCCTAAGGTACGAGCAGTACTTC. The chain is built from TRBV27 and TRBJ2-7; no definite D call. The CDR3 loop spans 13 amino acids. Germline CDR1 and CDR2: MNHEY and SMNVEV (reference sequence). Trimming removed 10 bases from V and 4 bases from J, with 17 bases in between.

This clonotype has a count of ten or more. The rearrangement uses TRBV27 and TRBJ1-1; 11 bases match TRBD1. With 9 bases clipped from V and 5 bases from J, the junction kept 8 bases outside the gene matches. Germline V gene lookup returns CDR1 MNHEY and CDR2 SMNVEV (reference sequence). This CDR3 region has 14 residues. DNA of the CDR3: TGTGCCAGGATAGGACAGGGGGCCTGGACTGAAGCTTTCTTT. Its translation is CARIGQGAWTEAFF.

The genes are TRBV6-5 and TRBJ2-1; maybe TRBD1 (6 bases). Germline V gene sequence: CDR1 MNHEY, CDR2 SVGAGI. Between the trimmed V and J ends, which lost 0 bases and 4 bases, there was a span of 10 bases. The CDR3 runs to 15 residues. The CDR3 nucleotides are TGTGCCAGCAGTTACTCACCGGACAGATACAATGAGCAGTTCTTC. It specifies CASSYSPDRYNEQFF.

This clonotype was seen many times. The chain links TRBV7-9 to TRBJ1-2; D not resolved. CDR1 is SEHNR and CDR2 is FQNEAQ in the germline V gene (reference sequence). This CDR3 spans 17 amino acids. Trimming removed 5 bases from V and 4 bases from J, with 23 bases in between. The CDR3 DNA sequence: TGTGCCAGCAGCAAAGTTGCATACCATGGAAAGACCTATGGCTACACCTTC. This gives the protein CASSKVAYHGKTYGYTF.

The rearrangement links TRBV10-1 to TRBJ1-2; maybe TRBD1 (5 bases). The germline V gene encodes CDR1 WNHNN and CDR2 SYGVQD (reference sequence). The V end was cut by 4 bases, the J end by 4 bases, with 22 bases between. CDR3 length: 17 amino acids. CDR3 DNA: TGCGCCAGCAGTGGACAGTCAAGATCGCGAAAGACCTATGGCTACACCTTC. Translating it yields CASSGQSRSRKTYGYTF.

This clonotype was counted at least ten times. The chain combines TRBV10-2 with TRBJ1-5; TRBD1 is a possible D gene (6 bases). This CDR3 is built from 15 residues. Between the trimmed V and J ends, which lost 2 bases and 0 bases, there was a span of 8 bases. Germline CDR1 WSHSY, CDR2 SAAADI. This chain's CDR3 is CASSEGGHSNQPQHF. CDR3 DNA: TGCGCCAGCAGTGAGGGGGGGCATAGCAATCAGCCCCAGCATTTT.

This clonotype was counted at least ten times. J is TRBJ1-6 and V is TRBV3-1; D remains unclear. The V end lost 1 base, the J end lost 5 bases, and 6 bases lay between the germline ends. The germline V gene has CDR1 LGHDT and CDR2 YNNKEL (reference sequence). The CDR3 contains 14 residues. The DNA for the CDR3 is TGTGCCAGCAGCCAAGGGATTCATAATTCACCCCTCCACTTT. Its translation: CASSQGIHNSPLHF.

A single count supports this clonotype. A much larger clone lies a single base off, so this may be a read error. The chain has TRBV12-3 or TRBV12-4 and TRBJ1-2; D gene unclear. Trimming took 5 bases from V and 4 from J, leaving 23 bases between them. The CDR3 runs to 17 residues. CDR3 nucleotide sequence: TGTGCCAGCAGTGTGTGCCGCGGCTTCCGAAAGACCTATGGCTACACCTTC. This encodes CASSVCRGFRKTYGYTF.

This clonotype has just a few counts. This sequence may be a read error, since a much larger clone differs from it by one base. The chain couples TRBV4-2 to TRBJ2-7; TRBD1 matches at 8 bases. The CDR3 runs to 16 residues. The germline V gene encodes CDR1 LGHNA and CDR2 YNFKEQ. The CDR3 region is CASGQVRAGGKNEQYF. DNA for the CDR3: TGTGCCAGCGGCCAAGTACGGGCAGGGGGCAAGAACGAGCAGTACTTC.

Concerning this clonotype itself: The junction differs from germline at one of its ends, possibly a read error. The chain carries TRBV7-2 and TRBJ1-5; D might be TRBD1 (5 bases). The length of the CDR3 is 14 residues. Germline V CDR1 and CDR2: SGHTA, FQGNSA. The CDR3 reads CASGLGGTNQPQHF. The CDR3 region has the DNA TGTGCCAGCGGCTTGGGGGGAACTAATCAGCCCCAGCATTTT.

This clonotype was detected a few times. The chain combines TRBV20-1 with TRBJ2-1; 10 nucleotides align to TRBD2. This CDR3 comprises 14 residues. V trimming: 6 bases; J trimming: 7 bases; junction bases outside the gene matches: 9. Germline V CDR1 and CDR2: DFQATT, SNEGSKA (reference sequence). The CDR3 DNA follows: TGCAGTGCCAGGTTCCTAGCGGGAGCGAATGAGCAGTTCTTC. It translates to CSARFLAGANEQFF.